This is a list of T cell receptor beta chains from one sample in a study of shared clonotypes between healthy human individuals. This table comes from immunoSEQ multiplex PCR, and its TCRdb copy is limited to in-frame clones, with some not included. The sample lists 2.5 million or so clones, around 90% occurring once. Sequenced: naive CD4+ T cells sorted from blood. The receptor set was obtained from a man aged 18 to 29 in good health. CDR3s include the opening cysteine and the closing phenylalanine or tryptophan. Fields, in order: CDR3 DNA, CDR3 protein, J gene, clone size, CDR3 length, V gene, D gene. The D gene is left open where the match is weak. Some rows have no size entry. The others give once, few or many, or a class for an expanded clone.

cdr3_nt: TGCGCCAGCAGCGACCCACAAGAGACCCAGTACTTC
cdr3_aa: CASSDPQETQYF
j_call: TRBJ2-5
clone_size: NA
cdr3_length: 12
v_call: TRBV5-1
d_call: NA

cdr3_nt: TGCGCCAGCAGTCGTATTACGGGACAGGGGAACTATGGCTACACCTTC
cdr3_aa: CASSRITGQGNYGYTF
j_call: TRBJ1-2
clone_size: NA
cdr3_length: 16
v_call: TRBV4-1
d_call: TRBD1

cdr3_nt: TGTGCCAGCAGCGTCAAAGCAGGGGGTGCCAACGAGCAGTACTTC
cdr3_aa: CASSVKAGGANEQYF
j_call: TRBJ2-7
clone_size: NA
cdr3_length: 15
v_call: TRBV7-9
d_call: TRBD1

cdr3_nt: TGTGCCAGCAGAGCCTTAGCGGGGAGGGGGGAGACCCAGTACTTC
cdr3_aa: CASRALAGRGETQYF
j_call: TRBJ2-5
clone_size: NA
cdr3_length: 15
v_call: TRBV6-5
d_call: TRBD2

cdr3_nt: TGCGCCAGCAGCCAAGCGGGGGGGCCCTACAATGAGCAGTTCTTC
cdr3_aa: CASSQAGGPYNEQFF
j_call: TRBJ2-1
clone_size: NA
cdr3_length: 15
v_call: TRBV4-1
d_call: TRBD2

cdr3_nt: TGCGCCAGCAGCTTGGGGCAGGACAACTATGGCTACACCTTC
cdr3_aa: CASSLGQDNYGYTF
j_call: TRBJ1-2
clone_size: NA
cdr3_length: 14
v_call: TRBV5-1
d_call: NA

cdr3_nt: TGTGCTACGCTGGTGGGGGGCGCGTCGGATGGCTACACCTTC
cdr3_aa: CATLVGGASDGYTF
j_call: TRBJ1-2
clone_size: NA
cdr3_length: 14
v_call: TRBV7-9
d_call: NA

cdr3_nt: TGTGCCAGCAGTGATGAGAGCAATCAGCCCCAGCATTTT
cdr3_aa: CASSDESNQPQHF
j_call: TRBJ1-5
clone_size: few
cdr3_length: 13
v_call: TRBV2
d_call: NA

cdr3_nt: TGTGCCAGTACGGAAAGCTCCTATAATTCACCCCTCCACTTT
cdr3_aa: CASTESSYNSPLHF
j_call: TRBJ1-6
clone_size: NA
cdr3_length: 14
v_call: TRBV19
d_call: NA

cdr3_nt: TGTGCCAGCAGCCGAGACAGGTTTCTCACCTTC
cdr3_aa: CASSRDRFLTF
j_call: TRBJ1-2
clone_size: NA
cdr3_length: 11
v_call: TRBV28
d_call: NA

cdr3_nt: TGTGCCAGCAGTGCCGGGACAAGGAAAACTTTC
cdr3_aa: CASSAGTRKTF
j_call: TRBJ2-7
clone_size: NA
cdr3_length: 11
v_call: TRBV2
d_call: NA